This TCR beta chain stems from a study of blood T cell repertoires in COVID-19. Generated by immunoSEQ multiplex PCR, the TCRdb table keeps only in-frame clones and is missing some. The table shows 110,000 to 150,000 clones, with around 73% occurring only once. This CDR3 is built from 16 residues. The ends lost 5 bases at V and 1 base at J; junction bases unmatched: 9. Germline assignment: CDR1 KGHSH and CDR2 LQKENI. Cohort assignment relied on participant-reported clinical history. The rearrangement joins TRBV18 to TRBJ1-1, with TRBD1 matching 8 bases. This TCR was sampled from a woman aged 50 to 60 who had recovered from COVID-19. The sample consisted of PBMCs or T cells enriched from blood (not recorded which). The CDR3: CASSTVQGAWNTEAFF. The CDR3 bases are TGTGCCAGCTCAACGGTTCAGGGGGCCTGGAACACTGAAGCTTTCTTT.